These T cell receptor beta chains were read from a single sample in a study of cytotoxic CD8 clonotypes in ibrutinib-treated CLL. Generated by immunoSEQ multiplex PCR, the TCRdb table keeps only in-frame clones and is missing some. The table includes some 40,000 clones, 68% detected once. Sequencing was performed on PBMCs, taken at disease progression, from a patient treated with ibrutinib. The receptors stem from a human donor with chronic lymphocytic leukemia. CDR3s include the opening cysteine and the closing phenylalanine or tryptophan. Each record gives: J gene, clone size, D gene, V gene, CDR3 DNA, CDR3 protein. A D gene is named only where the DNA matches it firmly. Size values are once, few and many counts, or a class for expanded clones, and some rows have none.

j_call: TRBJ1-3
clone_size: -
d_call: -
v_call: TRBV29-1
cdr3_nt: TGCAGCGTTGCCCCCAGCGGAGGAAACACCATATATTTT
cdr3_aa: CSVAPSGGNTIYF

j_call: TRBJ2-7
clone_size: -
d_call: -
v_call: TRBV18
cdr3_nt: TGTGCCAGCTCGACGACAGAGAGCTCCTACGAGCAGTACTTC
cdr3_aa: CASSTTESSYEQYF

j_call: TRBJ1-2
clone_size: -
d_call: TRBD1
v_call: TRBV19
cdr3_nt: TGTGCCAGTAGTATAACGGGACAGAGCTATGGCTACACCTTC
cdr3_aa: CASSITGQSYGYTF

j_call: TRBJ2-1
clone_size: -
d_call: TRBD1
v_call: TRBV30
cdr3_nt: TGTGCCTGGAGTAGGACAGGGTCCTACAATGAGCAGTTCTTC
cdr3_aa: CAWSRTGSYNEQFF

j_call: TRBJ2-5
clone_size: few
d_call: -
v_call: TRBV2
cdr3_nt: TGTGCCAGCAGGAGAGATAGGGCTAGCAGGCCAGAGACCCAGTACTTC
cdr3_aa: CASRRDRASRPETQYF

j_call: TRBJ1-4
clone_size: -
d_call: -
v_call: TRBV29-1
cdr3_nt: TGCAGCGTTGTAGGAGTGGGCCCAACTAATGAAAAACTGTTTTTT
cdr3_aa: CSVVGVGPTNEKLFF

j_call: TRBJ2-7
clone_size: -
d_call: -
v_call: TRBV30
cdr3_nt: TGTGCCTGGAGTATCCTTGTGGGGGCCTACGAGCAGTACTTC
cdr3_aa: CAWSILVGAYEQYF

j_call: TRBJ1-1
clone_size: -
d_call: -
v_call: TRBV15
cdr3_nt: TGTGCCACCAGCAGAGACTTCCGGGGGAATAGGGGGACTGAAGCTTTCTTT
cdr3_aa: CATSRDFRGNRGTEAFF

j_call: TRBJ1-2
clone_size: -
d_call: -
v_call: TRBV7-9
cdr3_nt: TGTGCCAGCAGCTTAGCCAGGGACTGGGGCTATGGCTACACCTTC
cdr3_aa: CASSLARDWGYGYTF

j_call: TRBJ1-2
clone_size: once
d_call: TRBD1
v_call: TRBV6-5
cdr3_nt: TGTGCCAGCAGCCCCGGACAGGGTAACTATGGCTACACCTTC
cdr3_aa: CASSPGQGNYGYTF

j_call: TRBJ2-7
clone_size: -
d_call: TRBD2
v_call: TRBV27
cdr3_nt: TGTGCCAGCAGTTTTAGCGGGAGGGTCTCCTACGAGCAGTACTTC
cdr3_aa: CASSFSGRVSYEQYF

j_call: TRBJ2-7
clone_size: -
d_call: TRBD1
v_call: TRBV4-1
cdr3_nt: TGCGCCAGCAGCCAAGTGGGGACAGGACCGTGGCAGTACTTC
cdr3_aa: CASSQVGTGPWQYF

j_call: TRBJ1-1
clone_size: -
d_call: -
v_call: TRBV7-9
cdr3_nt: TGTGCCAGCAGCTTACAGGGGTTCACTGAAGCTTTCTTT
cdr3_aa: CASSLQGFTEAFF

j_call: TRBJ1-6
clone_size: -
d_call: -
v_call: TRBV7-9
cdr3_nt: TGTGCCAGCAGCTCGGACAGTTATAATTCACCCCTCCACTTT
cdr3_aa: CASSSDSYNSPLHF

j_call: TRBJ1-2
clone_size: -
d_call: -
v_call: TRBV18
cdr3_nt: TGTGCCAGCTCACCGGAGGCGGAGGCGGGGATCGGAGGCTACACCTTC
cdr3_aa: CASSPEAEAGIGGYTF

j_call: TRBJ2-1
clone_size: -
d_call: -
v_call: TRBV5-4
cdr3_nt: TGTGCCAGCAGCTCCGTTGGGGCAGGCAATGAGCAGTTCTTC
cdr3_aa: CASSSVGAGNEQFF

j_call: TRBJ2-7
clone_size: -
d_call: -
v_call: TRBV5-8
cdr3_nt: TGTGCCAGCAGCCCTAGACAGTACAGCTCCTACGAGCAGTACTTC
cdr3_aa: CASSPRQYSSYEQYF

j_call: TRBJ2-5
clone_size: -
d_call: TRBD1
v_call: TRBV4-2
cdr3_nt: TGTGCCAGCAGCCAAGAGAGTCGGCAGGGGGCGGAGACCCAGTACTTC
cdr3_aa: CASSQESRQGAETQYF

j_call: TRBJ2-1
clone_size: -
d_call: -
v_call: TRBV4-1
cdr3_nt: TGCGCCAGCAGCCAAGGGGGTCCCAATGAGCAGTTCTTC
cdr3_aa: CASSQGGPNEQFF

j_call: TRBJ1-5
clone_size: few
d_call: -
v_call: TRBV6-1
cdr3_nt: TGTGCCAGCAGTGGGGACGGCCCCAATCAGCCCCAGCATTTT
cdr3_aa: CASSGDGPNQPQHF

j_call: TRBJ2-7
clone_size: -
d_call: -
v_call: TRBV28
cdr3_nt: TGTGCCAGCAGTTTAACAGGAGTGCCCTACGAGCAGTACTTC
cdr3_aa: CASSLTGVPYEQYF

j_call: TRBJ2-7
clone_size: -
d_call: TRBD1
v_call: TRBV25-1
cdr3_nt: TGTGCCAGCAGTGCGGAACGGGACAGCCTATACTACGAGCAGTACTTC
cdr3_aa: CASSAERDSLYYEQYF

j_call: TRBJ2-7
clone_size: once
d_call: TRBD2
v_call: TRBV4-3
cdr3_nt: TGCGCCAGCAGCCAAGATGGCGGGAGTAATTACGAGCAGTACTTC
cdr3_aa: CASSQDGGSNYEQYF

j_call: TRBJ1-5
clone_size: -
d_call: TRBD1
v_call: TRBV5-8
cdr3_nt: TGTGCCAGCAGCTTGCTACAGGGGCGAGATCAGCCCCAGCATTTT
cdr3_aa: CASSLLQGRDQPQHF

j_call: TRBJ1-4
clone_size: -
d_call: -
v_call: TRBV6-5
cdr3_nt: TGTGCCAGCAGTAGCGGCAGTACTAATGAAAAACTGTTTTTT
cdr3_aa: CASSSGSTNEKLFF

j_call: TRBJ2-5
clone_size: -
d_call: TRBD1
v_call: TRBV30
cdr3_nt: TGTGCCTGTAGTACAGGGGTGAGAGAGACCCAGTACTTC
cdr3_aa: CACSTGVRETQYF

j_call: TRBJ2-5
clone_size: -
d_call: -
v_call: TRBV5-1
cdr3_nt: TGCGCCAGCACCCCGGGGGAGACCCAGTACTTC
cdr3_aa: CASTPGETQYF

j_call: TRBJ1-4
clone_size: -
d_call: TRBD1
v_call: TRBV5-1
cdr3_nt: TGCGCCAGCAGCTTAGGGGGCCAGAATGAAAAACTGTTTTTT
cdr3_aa: CASSLGGQNEKLFF

j_call: TRBJ2-7
clone_size: -
d_call: TRBD1
v_call: TRBV5-1
cdr3_nt: TGCGCCAGCAGCTTGGCCTTTACCTGGGACAGGGACGTATCCTACGAGCAGTACTTC
cdr3_aa: CASSLAFTWDRDVSYEQYF

j_call: TRBJ2-1
clone_size: -
d_call: TRBD2
v_call: TRBV9
cdr3_nt: TGTGCCAGCAGCGCCATCGGGACTAGCTCCTACAATGAGCAGTTCTTC
cdr3_aa: CASSAIGTSSYNEQFF

j_call: TRBJ1-1
clone_size: -
d_call: -
v_call: TRBV18
cdr3_nt: TGTGCCAGCTCACCAGGACAGAACATGAACACTGAAGCTTTCTTT
cdr3_aa: CASSPGQNMNTEAFF

j_call: TRBJ2-7
clone_size: few
d_call: TRBD2
v_call: TRBV7-3
cdr3_nt: TGTGCCAGCAGCAAAGCGGGAGGGCCGATAGAGCAGTACTTC
cdr3_aa: CASSKAGGPIEQYF

j_call: TRBJ2-7
clone_size: few
d_call: TRBD2
v_call: TRBV5-4
cdr3_nt: TGTGCCAGCAGCTCCGGGAGCGGGAGGACCTACGAGCAGTACTTC
cdr3_aa: CASSSGSGRTYEQYF

j_call: TRBJ2-2
clone_size: -
d_call: -
v_call: TRBV7-8
cdr3_nt: TGTGCCAGCAGCTTACTAGCGAGAAACACCGGGGAGCTGTTTTTT
cdr3_aa: CASSLLARNTGELFF

j_call: TRBJ2-1
clone_size: -
d_call: -
v_call: TRBV9
cdr3_nt: TGTGCCAGCAGCGTAGACCTGAATGAGCAGTTCTTC
cdr3_aa: CASSVDLNEQFF

j_call: TRBJ2-3
clone_size: -
d_call: TRBD1
v_call: TRBV2
cdr3_nt: TGTGCCAGCAAGGACAGGGTGGCAGATACGCAGTATTTT
cdr3_aa: CASKDRVADTQYF

j_call: TRBJ2-1
clone_size: -
d_call: -
v_call: TRBV5-1
cdr3_nt: TGCGCCAGCAGCCCCGCGGGGCGAGGCGAGGACAATGAGCAGTTCTTC
cdr3_aa: CASSPAGRGEDNEQFF

j_call: TRBJ2-1
clone_size: -
d_call: TRBD1
v_call: TRBV6-5
cdr3_nt: TGTGCCAGCAGTTACTCGGACAGGGGGGAAGAGCAGTTCTTC
cdr3_aa: CASSYSDRGEEQFF

j_call: TRBJ2-2
clone_size: -
d_call: TRBD1
v_call: TRBV7-2
cdr3_nt: TGTGCCAGCAGCTTCGACAGGGGCCGAAACACCGGGGAGCTGTTTTTT
cdr3_aa: CASSFDRGRNTGELFF

j_call: TRBJ2-1
clone_size: -
d_call: -
v_call: TRBV11-3
cdr3_nt: TGTGCCAGCAGCCCTCGGTGGGATGAGCAGTTCTTC
cdr3_aa: CASSPRWDEQFF